This T cell receptor (beta chain) was identified in a study of blood T cell repertoires in COVID-19. Germline-derived CDR1 and CDR2 are LGHNT and FRNRAP. The ends were cut back, 3 bases at V and 3 bases at J, with 11 bases in the middle. CDR3 length equals 14 residues. Participants, about 18 to 90 years old, spanned 25 or so US areas. Researchers sorted participants into cohorts using their self-reported clinical history. Only in-frame clones appear in the TCRdb table, and some are missing; sequencing was by immunoSEQ multiplex PCR. The sample contains over 250,000 clones, over 75% of which appear only once.

The chain combines TRBV12-5 with TRBJ1-2, with D possibly matching TRBD1 (5 bases). Material for sequencing was PBMCs or T cells enriched from blood (not recorded which). The sequence came from a woman in her thirties who had recovered from COVID-19. The CDR3 DNA reads TGTGCTAGTGGTTTAGGGGTTAGGGACTATGGCTACACCTTC. Translating it yields CASGLGVRDYGYTF.